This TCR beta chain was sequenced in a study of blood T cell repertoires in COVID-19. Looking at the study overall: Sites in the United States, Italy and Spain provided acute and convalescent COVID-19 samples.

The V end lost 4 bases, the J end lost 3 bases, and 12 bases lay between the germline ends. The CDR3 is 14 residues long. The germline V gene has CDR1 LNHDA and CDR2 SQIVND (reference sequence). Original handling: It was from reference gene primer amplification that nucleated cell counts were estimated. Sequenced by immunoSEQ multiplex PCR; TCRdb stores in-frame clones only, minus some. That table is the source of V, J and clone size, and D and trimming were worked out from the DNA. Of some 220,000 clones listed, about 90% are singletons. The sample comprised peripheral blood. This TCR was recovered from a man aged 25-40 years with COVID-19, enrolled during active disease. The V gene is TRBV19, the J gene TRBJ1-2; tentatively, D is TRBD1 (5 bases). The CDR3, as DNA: TGTGCCAGTAGTACCGTGACAGCTTACTATGGCTACACCTTC. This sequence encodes CASSTVTAYYGYTF.